The clone carrying this T cell receptor (beta chain) has at least ten counts. The antigen is not known. Patients affected by ophthalmopathy presented a Clinical Activity Score of at least 3, a NOSPECS grade of at least 4, and disease duration below 3 months. From roughly 10 ml of fresh peripheral blood, PBMCs were isolated. This sample is part of a study of T cells in Graves' hyperthyroidism and ophthalmopathy. Whole-study results and caveats: Ophthalmopathy and stable hyperthyroidism were told apart by a 13 V-J model.

Germline CDR1 and CDR2: SGHRS and YFSETQ. Trimming removed 0 bases at V and 8 bases at J, with 20 bases between. The CDR3 consists of 16 residues. Amplification yielded TCR beta CDR3 regions, with RNA transcripts as the source. The HTBI primer set was used in a first-round RT-PCR of the TCR CDR3. Using its own MiXCR run on the multiplex PCR reads, TCRdb lists one record per CDR3 protein. Found here are around 240,000 distinct CDR3 sequences, over 15% of them singletons; the top ten hold approximately 30%. The J gene is TRBJ1-1, the V gene TRBV5-1; D not certain. Input material: blood. This clonotype originated in a woman younger than 35 with Graves' ophthalmopathy. This chain's CDR3 is CASSLDILRHFGEAFF. The CDR3 DNA reads as TGCGCCAGCAGCTTGGACATTCTCCGGCATTTCGGCGAAGCTTTCTTT.